The 22 T cell receptor beta chains below all came from one sample that was sequenced in a study of PD-1 blockade in classical Hodgkin lymphoma. Sequenced by immunoSEQ multiplex PCR; TCRdb stores in-frame clones only, minus some. The sample contains around 25,000 clones, around 94% of which appear only once. The time point is: newly diagnosed, previously untreated cHL patient sample. The sequenced sample consisted of peripheral blood mononuclear cells (PBMCs). The source of these receptors is a human donor with classical Hodgkin lymphoma.

A single count supports this clone. The chain is built from TRBV10-3 and TRBJ2-1; D is ambiguous. Germline V CDR1 and CDR2: ENHRY, SYGVKD. CDR3 length: 16 residues. V was trimmed by 3 bases and J by 0 bases, leaving 12 bases between them. CDR3 protein: CAISDTRVSSYNEQFF. CDR3 DNA sequence: TGTGCCATCAGTGACACCCGAGTAAGCTCCTACAATGAGCAGTTCTTC.

The CDR3 spells CASSLGPGSRSNQPQHF. The DNA of the CDR3 is TGTGCCAGCAGCTTGGGACCAGGTAGTCGTAGCAATCAGCCCCAGCATTTT. This rearrangement joins TRBV7-9 to TRBJ1-5, with D possibly TRBD1 on 5 matching bases. V was trimmed by 3 bases and J by 0 bases, leaving 15 bases between them. There are 17 residues in the CDR3. Germline-derived CDR1 and CDR2 are SEHNR and FQNEAQ (reference sequence).

This clone was picked up one time. The chain is built from TRBV5-6 and TRBJ2-1, with D possibly matching TRBD2 (6 bases). This CDR3 spans 16 amino acids. CDR1 and CDR2 from the germline V gene are SGHDT and YYEEEE. V was clipped by 3 bases and J by 0 bases, with 13 bases between them. The CDR3, as DNA: TGTGCCAGCAGCTGGACCGGGGGTCGCTCCTACAATGAGCAGTTCTTC. This codes for CASSWTGGRSYNEQFF.

The V call is TRBV5-4, the J call TRBJ1-2, with D possibly matching TRBD1 (6 bases). The germline V and J ends were trimmed by 6 bases and 3 bases, with 21 bases remaining between them. The CDR3 has 16 residues. Germline-derived CDR1 and CDR2 are SGHNT and YYREEE (reference sequence). The CDR3 coding sequence is TGTGCCAGCACCGACTCTAGGGGGGCCCGGGACTATGGCTACACCTTC. Residues: CASTDSRGARDYGYTF.

V usage is TRBV27 and J usage is TRBJ1-1; D remains ambiguous. There are 14 residues in the CDR3. Trimming took 5 bases from V and 1 from J, leaving 11 bases between them. CDR1 is MNHEY and CDR2 is SMNVEV in the germline V gene (reference sequence). The CDR3 loop reads CASSVDGENTEAFF. Here the CDR3 DNA reads TGTGCCAGCAGTGTCGACGGGGAGAACACTGAAGCTTTCTTT.

The J gene is TRBJ2-7, the V gene TRBV10-3; D is uncertain. V lost 6 bases and J lost 0, with 15 bases in between. The CDR3 has 15 amino acids. Germline V gives CDR1 ENHRY, CDR2 SYGVKD. The CDR3 bases are TGTGCCATCAGCTCCAACAAGGTTCGCTCCTACGAGCAGTACTTC. As protein: CAISSNKVRSYEQYF.

V gene TRBV5-6 combines with J gene TRBJ2-2; D unclear. The V and J ends lost 0 bases and 0 bases respectively, with 9 bases between them. The V gene's germline CDR1 is SGHDT and CDR2 YYEEEE. The length of the CDR3 is 16 residues. The DNA for the CDR3 is TGTGCCAGCAGCTTGGTTCGCAGCGCGAACACCGGGGAGCTGTTTTTT. This codes for CASSLVRSANTGELFF. The variable domain in full, completed from reference TRBV5-6 and TRBJ2-2, reads DAGVTQSPTHLIKTRGQQVTLRCSPKSGHDTVSWYQQALGQGPQFIFQYYEEEERQRGNFPDRFSGHQFPNYSSELNVNALLLGDSALYLCASSLVRSANTGELFFGEGSRLTVL.

J is TRBJ1-2 and V is TRBV29-1; 9 bases agree with TRBD1. Looked up from germline, CDR1 is SQVTM and CDR2 is ANQGSEA. J gave up 4 bases and V 5 bases, and 5 bases lay outside the gene matches. The CDR3 is made up of 13 amino acids. CDR3 coding DNA: TGCAGCGTTAGTGGGGACAGGGCCTATGGCTACACCTTC. This encodes CSVSGDRAYGYTF.

The CDR3 DNA reads TGTGCCAGCAGCCCCAAGAGAATAGCGGGGGTCCAAGAGACCCAGTACTTC. It specifies CASSPKRIAGVQETQYF. The chain is built from TRBV7-6 and TRBJ2-5, with 9 bases that match TRBD2. The CDR3 spans 17 residues. Germline values: CDR1 SGHVS, CDR2 FNYEAQ. Trimming took 5 bases from V and 1 from J; bases not matched to a gene: 11.

The chain uses TRBV27 and TRBJ2-7, with a weak D call TRBD2 (5 bases). The germline V and J ends were trimmed by 1 base and 0 bases, with 10 bases remaining between them. The CDR3 is 15 residues long. Germline V gene data show CDR1 as MNHEY and CDR2 as SMNVEV (reference sequence). CDR3 sequence: CASSLYPGSSYEQYF. The CDR3 DNA reads TGTGCCAGCAGTTTATATCCGGGGAGCTCCTACGAGCAGTACTTC.

The chain is built from TRBV10-2 and TRBJ2-7; D is undetermined. Between the trimmed V and J ends, which lost 3 bases and 6 bases, there was a span of 6 bases. From germline, CDR1 is WSHSY and CDR2 SAAADI. The CDR3 length is 11 residues. In nucleotides, the CDR3 is TGCGCCAGCAGTGATGGACGCGAGCAGTACTTC. Protein sequence: CASSDGREQYF.

This chain joins TRBV7-2 and TRBJ1-2; 11 bases align to TRBD1. The V segment lost 1 base and the J segment 5 bases; nucleotides outside the gene matches: 15. Looked up from germline, CDR1 is SGHTA and CDR2 is FQGNSA. This CDR3 region has 19 residues. CDR3 DNA: TGTGCCAGCAGCTTAGACCCATTATCTGGACAGGGGGCGCGGTATGGCTACACCTTC. It yields the protein CASSLDPLSGQGARYGYTF.

V and J are TRBV18 and TRBJ1-2, with D perhaps matching TRBD1 (6 bases). Per germline, CDR1 KGHSH and CDR2 LQKENI. This CDR3 comprises 13 residues. Trimming cost V 3 bases and J 7 bases, with 12 bases left between them. The CDR3 DNA reads as TGTGCCAGCTCACCCGGCGACAGGCGTGGCTACACCTTC. Translated, it gives CASSPGDRRGYTF.

J is TRBJ1-2 and V is TRBV19; D possibly corresponds to TRBD1 (5 bases). Germline V lookup: CDR1 LNHDA, CDR2 SQIVND (reference sequence). This CDR3 spans 14 amino acids. V lost 5 bases, J lost 5 bases, and 15 bases lay in between. CDR3 sequence (DNA): TGTGCCAGTAGTCCTAACCGGGACGAATATGGCTACACCTTC. It codes for CASSPNRDEYGYTF.

V usage is TRBV4-3 and J usage is TRBJ1-1; the D is unclear. The CDR3 totals 13 residues. V lost 0 bases, J lost 8 bases, and 10 bases lay in between. CDR1 and CDR2 (germline): LGHNA, YSLEER. CDR3 sequence: CASSQDMVGEAFF. DNA for the CDR3: TGCGCCAGCAGCCAAGACATGGTGGGCGAAGCTTTCTTT.

The rearrangement links TRBV4-3 to TRBJ2-7, with 8 bases matching TRBD2. V lost 0 bases to trimming and J lost 3 bases; unmatched junction nucleotides: 4. Per the germline V gene, CDR1 is LGHNA and CDR2 is YSLEER. The CDR3 is 15 residues long. The CDR3 DNA sequence: TGCGCCAGCAGCCAAGAGCCCAGCGGGAGCTACGAGCAGTACTTC. Its translation is CASSQEPSGSYEQYF.

This rearrangement joins TRBV11-3 to TRBJ1-1; 7 nucleotides match TRBD1. This CDR3 region has 15 residues. V lost 3 bases and J lost 3; bases outside the gene matches: 7. In germline, CDR1 is SGHNT, CDR2 YENEEA. In DNA form, the CDR3 reads TGTGCCAGCAGCTTCTCGACAGGGTTCGACACTGAAGCTTTCTTT. Translation gives CASSFSTGFDTEAFF.

The CDR3 loop reads CASSPRDIFYEQYF. The CDR3 DNA sequence: TGTGCCAGCAGTCCCCGGGACATATTCTACGAGCAGTACTTC. The J gene is TRBJ2-7, the V gene TRBV6-5, with D possibly being TRBD1 (6 bases). Per the germline V gene, CDR1 is MNHEY and CDR2 is SVGAGI. There are 14 residues in the CDR3. V lost 5 bases and J lost 3, with 14 bases in between.

J is TRBJ1-5 and V is TRBV7-8; the match to TRBD1 covers 7 bases. CDR3 size: 15 residues. J was trimmed by 5 bases and V by 5 bases; bases with no gene match: 9. Germline lookup yields CDR1 SGHVS and CDR2 FQNEAQ. CDR3 sequence (DNA): TGTGCCAGCAGCCCAAGGACAGGCTTCTATCAGCCCCAGCATTTT. Translated, it gives CASSPRTGFYQPQHF.

This rearrangement joins TRBV7-2 to TRBJ2-7; 7 bases align to TRBD2. Trimming took 8 bases from V and 0 from J; bases not matched to a gene: 7. Germline loops: CDR1 SGHTA, CDR2 FQGNSA. The CDR3 extends over 14 amino acids. The CDR3 bases are TGTGCCAGCGTCCTGGGGGGGAGCTCCTACGAGCAGTACTTC. It translates to CASVLGGSSYEQYF.

The V and J genes are TRBV6-5 and TRBJ2-7, with D maybe TRBD2 (5 bases). CDR1 is MNHEY, CDR2 SVGAGI, per germline. The CDR3 sequence is 15 residues long. Trimming took 6 bases from V and 8 from J, leaving 23 bases between them. Here the CDR3 DNA reads TGTGCCAGCAGCTACATTAGCCCTAGCTTTGGCAAGCAGTACTTC. Its protein is CASSYISPSFGKQYF.

As to this clone: At one of its ends the junction is not consistent with the germline gene, which may arise from a read error. Other DNA sequences in this specimen translate into the identical CDR3. The V call is TRBV5-1, the J call TRBJ2-5; 12 bases match TRBD1. The CDR3 spans 17 residues. Per germline, CDR1 SGHRS and CDR2 YFSETQ. CDR3 amino acids: CASSRAGGTGGRESQYF. The CDR3, as DNA: TGCGCCAGCAGCCGAGCAGGTGGGACAGGGGGCCGGGAGTCCCAATACTTC. The full variable domain, in which reference TRBV5-1 and TRBJ2-5 provide the parts outside the CDR3, is KAGVTQTPRYLIKTRGQQVTLSCSPISGHRSVSWYQQTPGQGLQFLFEYFSETQRNKGNFPGRFSGRQFSNSRSEMNVSTLELGDSALYLCASSRAGGTGGRESQYFGPGTRLLVL.